This T cell receptor (beta chain) was recovered during a study of Graves' ophthalmopathy and Graves' hyperthyroidism. This CDR3 is built from 12 residues. Per germline, CDR1 LGHDT and CDR2 YNNKEL (reference sequence). This clonotype showed up many times. At one end the junction does not follow the germline gene, possibly because of a read error. Scientists amplified the TCR beta CDR3 regions from RNA transcripts. The first round was an RT-PCR with HTBI primers, and the second round was a multiplex PCR. One entry per CDR3 protein, called by TCRdb with MiXCR from the multiplex PCR reads. The repertoire holds some 210,000 distinct CDR3 sequences, approximately 28% seen once, with about 9.3% in the top ten.

The chain is built from TRBV3-1 and TRBJ2-7, with 7 bases matching TRBD1. This sequence originates from a man in his fifties or sixties with Graves' ophthalmopathy. Sequenced sample: peripheral blood. The CDR3 reads CASSQGPGQPRF. Here the CDR3 DNA reads TGTGCCAGCAGCCAAGGCCCGGGACAGCCGAGATTC.